The TCR beta chain described here comes from a study of T cell repertoires and HLA-DP antigens. Study overall: Alloreactive CD4+ T cells targeted HLA-DP on transduced HeLa. Regarding the study as a whole: Clones undetected before culture averaged 36.3% against one allele and approximately 51% against the other.

CD4+ cells expanded for around 14 days were restimulated 24 h with allogeneic-DPB1 HeLa cells. Retrovirally transduced HeLa cells with HLA-DPA1/DPB1, HLA-DM, invariant chain and CD80 served as stimulators. With approximately 54 U/mL IL-2, CD4+ responders met 100 Gy-irradiated HeLa cells at 3:1. Untouched CD4+ T cells were bead-isolated from PBMC at approximately 98% purity. Trimming removed 6 bases from V and 0 bases from J, with 16 bases in between. Germline CDR1 reads SGHAT; CDR2 reads FQNNGV. CDR3 length: 16 residues. Clones were sequenced by immunoSEQ multiplex PCR, and TCRdb holds only the in-frame ones, with some missing. The sample holds about 2,100 clones, around 73% seen once.

V usage is TRBV11-2 and J usage is TRBJ2-3; a weak D match, TRBD2 (7 bases). The sequenced material came from CD137- CD4+ T cells from cultured PBMCs. This receptor was obtained from a young woman in good health and CMV-seronegative. The CDR3 spells CASRPRGAASTDTQYF. The CDR3 DNA is TGTGCCAGCAGACCCCGGGGGGCGGCTAGCACAGATACGCAGTATTTT.